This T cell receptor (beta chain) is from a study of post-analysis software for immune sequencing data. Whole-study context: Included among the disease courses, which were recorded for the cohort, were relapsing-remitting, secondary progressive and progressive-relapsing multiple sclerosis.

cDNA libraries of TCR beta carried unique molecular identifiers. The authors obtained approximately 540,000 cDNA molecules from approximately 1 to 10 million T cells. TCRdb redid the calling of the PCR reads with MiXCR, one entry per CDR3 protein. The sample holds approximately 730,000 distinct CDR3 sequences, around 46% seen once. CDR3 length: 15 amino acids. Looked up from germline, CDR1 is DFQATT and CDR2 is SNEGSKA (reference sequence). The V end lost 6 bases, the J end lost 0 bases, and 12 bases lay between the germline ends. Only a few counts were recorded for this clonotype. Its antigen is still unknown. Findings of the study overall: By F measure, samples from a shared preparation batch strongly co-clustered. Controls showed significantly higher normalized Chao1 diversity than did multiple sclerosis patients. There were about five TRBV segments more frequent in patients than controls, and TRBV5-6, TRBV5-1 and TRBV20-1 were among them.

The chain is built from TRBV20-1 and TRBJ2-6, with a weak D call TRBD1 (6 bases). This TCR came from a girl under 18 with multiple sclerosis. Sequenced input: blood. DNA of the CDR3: TGCAGTGCCCGACAGGTCCACTCTGGGGCCAACGTCCTGACTTTC. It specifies CSARQVHSGANVLTF.